This TCR beta chain is drawn from a study of beta chain features in type 1 diabetes. Of note for this clone: Its antigen remains unidentified.

The germline gives CDR1 GTSNPN, CDR2 SVGIG (reference sequence). The CDR3 has 13 residues. V dropped 2 bases and J dropped 3 bases, with 10 bases sitting between them. Study findings and constraints: An over-representation of cells with high TCR expression could result from cDNA sequencing. PCR might favor shorter templates, but any such skew would affect patients and controls equally.

All of the isolated RNA was reverse transcribed, so expressed TCRB transcripts were sequenced. Sequencing was performed with immunoSEQ multiplex PCR; in TCRdb, only in-frame clones are kept and a portion is missing. The data hold 450,000 to 550,000 clones, with 30% observed a single time. By way of CD45RO/CCR7/CD25/CD127/CD95/CD27, the CD4+ regulatory, stem cell-like memory, central memory and naive cells were sorted. Sequencing was done on a sample of naive CD4+ T cells from blood. V gene TRBV30 combines with J gene TRBJ1-2; a possible D gene is TRBD1 (5 bases). This TCR came from a man younger than 30 in good health. The CDR3 spells CAWSTGTYYGYTF. The CDR3 nucleotides are TGTGCCTGGAGTACCGGGACGTACTATGGCTACACCTTC.